This TCR beta chain was observed in a study of cytomegalovirus exposure and HLA in healthy donors. General study results and limits: Under in vitro conditions, a few CMV-associated chains were confirmed as specific for CMV antigens.

The PCR ran on 60 Vbeta and 13 Jbeta primers. Some clones are missing from TCRdb's copy, which holds only in-frame ones; the method was immunoSEQ multiplex PCR. This specimen shows over 40,000 clones; the ten leading clones hold around 6.2%. In regard to this clone: The antigen is unknown.

Material: PBMCs. The receptor comes from a man aged 25 to 40 in good health and CMV-seronegative.

CDR3: CASNKGTGAYEQYF. CDR3 coding DNA: TGTGCCAGCAACAAAGGGACAGGCGCCTACGAGCAGTACTTC. This rearrangement joins TRBV27 to TRBJ2-7, with TRBD1 matching 8 bases. The V segment lost 7 bases and the J segment 2 bases; nucleotides outside the gene matches: 7. Germline V lookup: CDR1 MNHEY, CDR2 SMNVEV (reference sequence). This CDR3 is 14 amino acids long.